Below, 11 T cell receptor beta chains from the same sample are listed, as sequenced in a study of blood T cell repertoires in COVID-19. This table comes from immunoSEQ multiplex PCR, and its TCRdb copy is limited to in-frame clones, with some not included. The sample shows more than 85,000 clones, roughly 80% of them seen only once. What was sequenced was peripheral blood. The receptors derive from a woman aged 45-60 years with acute or convalescent COVID-19.

The rearrangement joins TRBV18 to TRBJ1-1, with D perhaps TRBD1 (5 bases). This CDR3 has 15 residues. The V and J ends lost 3 bases and 0 bases respectively, with 11 bases between them. Germline V gene lookup returns CDR1 KGHSH and CDR2 LQKENI. This chain's CDR3 is CASSPPDSLNTEAFF. CDR3 coding DNA: TGTGCCAGCTCACCCCCTGACAGTTTGAACACTGAAGCTTTCTTT.

The chain is built from TRBV11-2 and TRBJ1-1, with D unclear. CDR1 SGHAT and CDR2 FQNNGV come from the germline V gene. The CDR3 extends over 12 amino acids. Trimming took 1 base from V and 11 from J, leaving 11 bases between them. CDR3 DNA: TGTGCCAGCAGCTTAGGGAGTCCTGCGGCTTTCTTT. Residues: CASSLGSPAAFF.

V and J are TRBV27 and TRBJ2-5; TRBD2 aligns across 8 bases. This CDR3 spans 16 amino acids. Germline V lookup: CDR1 MNHEY, CDR2 SMNVEV (reference sequence). After removal of 4 bases from V and 2 bases from J, the junction contained 9 bases not matched to a gene. CDR3 protein: CASSSPASGHQETQYF. The CDR3 DNA reads as TGTGCCAGCAGTTCCCCCGCTAGCGGGCATCAAGAGACCCAGTACTTC.

The CDR3 here is CASSPGTRGSTDTQYF. CDR3 DNA sequence: TGTGCCAGCAGCCCAGGAACGCGGGGTAGCACAGATACGCAGTATTTT. This chain joins TRBV5-8 and TRBJ2-3; weak D call: TRBD2 (6 bases). CDR1 and CDR2 from the germline V gene are SGHTS and YDEGEE. This CDR3 has 16 amino acids. The V and J ends lost 4 bases and 0 bases respectively, with 15 bases between them.

The genes are TRBV29-1 and TRBJ1-1; D unclear. The V and J ends lost 6 bases and 0 bases respectively, with 5 bases between them. The CDR3 has 11 amino acids. CDR1 is SQVTM and CDR2 is ANQGSEA in the germline V gene. The CDR3, as DNA: TGCAGCGTCGGGATGAACACTGAAGCTTTCTTT. It yields the protein CSVGMNTEAFF. Together with reference TRBV29-1 and TRBJ1-1, the CDR3 gives the full variable domain: SAVISQKPSRDICQRGTSLTIQCQVDSQVTMMFWYRQQPGQSLTLIATANQGSEATYESGFVIDKFPISRPNLTFSTLTVSNMSPEDSSIYLCSVGMNTEAFFGQGTRLTVV.

Only one count was recorded for this clone. The chain uses TRBV28 and TRBJ1-1, with 11 bases fitting TRBD1. This CDR3 comprises 16 residues. Unmatched junction bases numbered 7, after V lost 6 bases and J lost 1 base. Looked up from germline, CDR1 is MDHEN and CDR2 is SYDVKM. In DNA, the CDR3 is TGTGCCAGCAGACCGGGACAGGGGGTTTGGAACACTGAAGCTTTCTTT. This codes for CASRPGQGVWNTEAFF.

This clone came up a few times. V is TRBV5-1 and J is TRBJ1-1; D perhaps matches TRBD1 (5 bases). V shed 6 bases and J shed 0 bases, with 12 bases lying between them. CDR3 length: 14 amino acids. Germline V lookup: CDR1 SGHRS, CDR2 YFSETQ. DNA of the CDR3: TGCGCCAGCAAGCAGGGCGCCATGAACACTGAAGCTTTCTTT. Encoded protein: CASKQGAMNTEAFF.

The V call is TRBV5-1, the J call TRBJ1-1; the D gene is possibly TRBD1 (6 bases). V lost 4 bases, J lost 6 bases, and 19 bases lay in between. Germline CDR1 SGHRS, CDR2 YFSETQ. The CDR3 totals 15 residues. CDR3 in amino acids: CASSPQGSGGSEAFF. CDR3 in DNA: TGCGCCAGCAGCCCCCAGGGGTCTGGTGGATCTGAAGCTTTCTTT.

The chain couples TRBV5-1 to TRBJ2-5; 7 bases fit TRBD1. The ends lost 0 bases at V and 1 base at J; junction bases unmatched: 3. CDR1 is SGHRS and CDR2 is YFSETQ in the germline V gene. This CDR3 is built from 15 residues. CDR3 loop: CASSLATGPQETQYF. The CDR3 nucleotides are TGCGCCAGCAGCTTGGCGACAGGGCCCCAAGAGACCCAGTACTTC.

This clone was seen once. V usage is TRBV11-2 and J usage is TRBJ2-3; the D gene is possibly TRBD1 (6 bases). Germline assignment: CDR1 SGHAT and CDR2 FQNNGV. The CDR3 totals 17 residues. Trimming pared 2 bases from V and 1 base from J, leaving 16 bases between. CDR3 in amino acids: CASSLYRARGGTDTQYF. The CDR3 DNA sequence: TGTGCCAGCAGCTTATACAGGGCCCGAGGGGGCACAGATACGCAGTATTTT.

This chain links TRBV7-9 with TRBJ2-7; 8 bases line up with TRBD2. The trim removed 2 bases at V and 7 bases at J, leaving 7 bases unmatched. Germline-derived CDR1 and CDR2 are SEHNR and FQNEAQ (reference sequence). The CDR3 spans 14 residues. CDR3 nucleotide sequence: TGTGCCAGCAGCTTAAGGACTAGCCTGGGAGAGCAGTACTTC. It encodes CASSLRTSLGEQYF.